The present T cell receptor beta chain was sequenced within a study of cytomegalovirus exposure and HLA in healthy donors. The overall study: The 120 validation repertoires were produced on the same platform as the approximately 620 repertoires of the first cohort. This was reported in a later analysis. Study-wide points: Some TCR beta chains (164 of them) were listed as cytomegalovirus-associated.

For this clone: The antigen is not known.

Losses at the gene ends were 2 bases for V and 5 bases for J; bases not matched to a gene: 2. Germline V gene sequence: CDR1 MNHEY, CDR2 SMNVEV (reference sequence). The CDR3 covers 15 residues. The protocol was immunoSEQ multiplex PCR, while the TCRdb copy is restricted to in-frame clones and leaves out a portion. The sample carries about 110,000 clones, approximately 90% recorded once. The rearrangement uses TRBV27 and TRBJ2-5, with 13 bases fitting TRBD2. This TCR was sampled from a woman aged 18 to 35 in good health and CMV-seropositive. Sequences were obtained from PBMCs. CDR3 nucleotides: TGTGCCAGCAGTTTAGTGGGACTAGCGGGGGAGACCCAGTACTTC. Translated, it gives CASSLVGLAGETQYF.